Listed below are T cell receptor beta chains from one sample, sequenced in a study of T cell responses to AZD1222 COVID-19 vaccine. Clones were sequenced by immunoSEQ multiplex PCR, and TCRdb holds only the in-frame ones, with some missing. This sample carries fewer than 200,000 clones, just under 90% of them seen once, and the ten largest clones take roughly 6%. This material consisted of peripheral blood, taken on day 0 of AZD1222 vaccination. These receptors were collected from an adult in good health. CDR3s include the opening cysteine and the closing phenylalanine or tryptophan. The D gene is left open where the match is weak. Expanded clones get a size class; other rows say once, few or many, or leave the size out.

d_gene	v_gene	j_gene	abundance	CDR3aa	CDR3nt
TRBD1	TRBV6-5	TRBJ1-3	.	CASSSWTGGGGNTIYF	TGTGCCAGCAGTTCCTGGACAGGGGGTGGTGGAAACACCATATATTTT
.	TRBV5-1	TRBJ2-3	.	CASSLARGLALAGSTDTQYF	TGCGCCAGCAGCTTGGCCAGGGGGCTCGCGCTAGCGGGCAGCACAGATACGCAGTATTTT
.	TRBV18	TRBJ2-2	.	CASSPRAGQQAGELFF	TGTGCCAGCTCACCGAGAGCCGGACAACAGGCCGGGGAGCTGTTTTTT
.	TRBV18	TRBJ1-2	.	CASSPPVEEGGYTF	TGTGCCAGCTCACCACCTGTCGAGGAGGGTGGCTACACCTTC
.	TRBV5-5	TRBJ1-1	.	CASSLPLQNTEAFF	TGTGCCAGCAGCTTGCCATTGCAGAACACTGAAGCTTTCTTT
.	TRBV5-4	TRBJ2-1	once	CASSLGTNEQFF	TGTGCCAGCAGCTTGGGAACTAATGAGCAGTTCTTC
.	TRBV28	TRBJ1-3	.	CASSSGVVSGNTIYF	TGTGCCAGCAGTTCAGGGGTAGTTTCTGGAAACACCATATATTTT
TRBD1	TRBV7-9	TRBJ2-7	.	CASSLEGQGGGEQYF	TGTGCCAGCAGCTTAGAGGGACAGGGGGGAGGCGAGCAGTACTTC
.	TRBV5-1	TRBJ1-3	few	CASSLVGSTGNTIYF	TGCGCCAGCAGCTTGGTAGGCTCCACGGGAAACACCATATATTTT
TRBD1	TRBV7-2	TRBJ1-6	.	CASSLAARTGQGNSPLHF	TGTGCCAGCAGCTTAGCGGCCCGGACAGGGCAGGGGAATTCACCCCTCCACTTT
.	TRBV6-5	TRBJ1-4	.	CASFRERREKLFF	TGTGCCAGTTTCCGGGAAAGAAGGGAAAAACTGTTTTTT
.	TRBV27	TRBJ1-2	.	CASSLFSAGTNYGYTF	TGTGCCAGCAGTTTATTTTCGGCAGGGACCAACTATGGCTACACCTTC
.	TRBV4-2	TRBJ1-3	.	CASSQLTDTIYF	TGTGCCAGCAGCCAATTGACGGACACCATATATTTT
.	TRBV7-2	TRBJ1-4	.	CASSRGGATGEKLFF	TGTGCCAGCAGCCGGGGAGGGGCGACAGGTGAAAAACTGTTTTTT
TRBD1	TRBV30	TRBJ1-6	few	CAWQQGWNSPLHF	TGTGCCTGGCAACAGGGGTGGAATTCACCCCTCCACTTT
.	TRBV15	TRBJ2-1	.	CATSRDRDEQFF	TGTGCCACCAGCAGAGATCGCGATGAGCAGTTCTTC
.	TRBV30	TRBJ2-1	once	CAWRLPYNEQFF	TGTGCCTGGAGACTCCCCTACAATGAGCAGTTCTTC
.	TRBV11-3	TRBJ2-6	.	CASSPGGAGANVLTF	TGTGCCAGCAGCCCAGGCGGGGCTGGGGCCAACGTCCTGACTTTC
TRBD2	TRBV5-1	TRBJ2-5	.	CASSFQRGQETQYF	TGCGCCAGCAGCTTCCAGCGGGGACAAGAGACCCAGTACTTC
.	TRBV19	TRBJ1-2	.	CASSITGSGNYGYTF	TGTGCCAGTAGTATCACAGGGTCCGGAAACTATGGCTACACCTTC
TRBD1	TRBV19	TRBJ1-5	few	CASSSGQGTSNQPQHF	TGTGCCAGTAGCTCCGGACAGGGGACTAGCAATCAGCCCCAGCATTTT
TRBD1	TRBV28	TRBJ1-6	.	CASRPGTGNQSPLHF	TGTGCCAGCAGACCCGGGACAGGGAACCAGTCACCCCTCCACTTT
.	TRBV6-4	TRBJ2-2	.	CASSDSFTPGELFF	TGTGCCAGCAGTGACTCGTTTACTCCCGGGGAGCTGTTTTTT
TRBD1	TRBV5-4	TRBJ1-4	.	CASSFVGQADNEKLFF	TGTGCCAGCAGCTTTGTCGGACAGGCGGATAATGAAAAACTGTTTTTT
TRBD2	TRBV5-1	TRBJ2-3	.	CASSLGGTSDYTDTQYF	TGCGCCAGCAGCTTGGGGGGGACTAGCGATTACACAGATACGCAGTATTTT
.	TRBV5-8	TRBJ2-3	.	CASSLRRAITDTQYF	TGTGCCAGCAGCTTGAGGCGGGCTATCACAGATACGCAGTATTTT
TRBD1	TRBV6-5	TRBJ1-4	.	CASNTGGNEKLFF	TGTGCCAGCAACACAGGGGGTAATGAAAAACTGTTTTTT
.	TRBV15	TRBJ2-3	.	CATSRDNYVPDTQYF	TGTGCCACCAGCAGAGATAATTACGTCCCAGATACGCAGTATTTT
.	TRBV7-9	TRBJ1-5	.	CASSRGTDSNQPQHF	TGTGCCAGCAGCCGAGGGACGGATAGCAATCAGCCCCAGCATTTT
.	TRBV6-5	TRBJ1-3	.	CASSRWSFTGNTIYF	TGTGCCAGCAGTAGGTGGAGCTTTACTGGAAACACCATATATTTT
.	TRBV19	TRBJ1-5	few	CASSQSVSNQPQHF	TGTGCCAGTAGTCAAAGCGTCAGCAATCAGCCCCAGCATTTT
.	TRBV10-3	TRBJ2-5	.	CAIRPDVNGPETQYF	TGTGCCATCAGGCCGGACGTGAACGGCCCGGAGACCCAGTACTTC
TRBD1	TRBV6-6	TRBJ2-2	.	CASSPTAGTGRFSNTGELFF	TGTGCCAGCAGCCCCACGGCAGGGACAGGGAGGTTTTCGAACACCGGGGAGCTGTTTTTT
.	TRBV19	TRBJ2-7	.	CASSSDPSQQYF	TGTGCCAGTAGTTCCGACCCCTCTCAGCAGTACTTC
.	TRBV7-2	TRBJ1-5	once	CASSFPGPGQPQHF	TGTGCCAGCAGCTTTCCGGGCCCTGGACAGCCCCAGCATTTT
.	TRBV30	TRBJ1-5	.	CAWSVHSNQPQHF	TGTGCCTGGAGTGTACATAGCAATCAGCCCCAGCATTTT
.	TRBV5-6	TRBJ2-7	.	CASSPLGGYEQYF	TGTGCCAGCAGCCCTCTAGGGGGCTACGAGCAGTACTTC